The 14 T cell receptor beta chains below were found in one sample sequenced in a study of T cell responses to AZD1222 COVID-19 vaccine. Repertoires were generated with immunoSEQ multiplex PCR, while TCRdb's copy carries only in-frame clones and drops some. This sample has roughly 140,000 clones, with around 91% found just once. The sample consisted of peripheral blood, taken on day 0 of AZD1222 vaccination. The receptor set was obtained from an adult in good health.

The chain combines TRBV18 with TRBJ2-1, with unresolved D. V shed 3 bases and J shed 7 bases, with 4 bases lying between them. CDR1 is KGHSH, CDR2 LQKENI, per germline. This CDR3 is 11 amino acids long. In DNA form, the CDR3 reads TGTGCCAGCTCACCTAAGAATGAGCAGTTCTTC. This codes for CASSPKNEQFF.

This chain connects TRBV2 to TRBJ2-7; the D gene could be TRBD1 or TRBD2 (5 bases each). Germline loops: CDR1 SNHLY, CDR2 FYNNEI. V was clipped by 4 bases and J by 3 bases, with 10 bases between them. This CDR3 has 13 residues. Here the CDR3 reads CASSGDPFYEQYF. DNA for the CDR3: TGTGCCAGCAGTGGGGACCCATTCTACGAGCAGTACTTC.

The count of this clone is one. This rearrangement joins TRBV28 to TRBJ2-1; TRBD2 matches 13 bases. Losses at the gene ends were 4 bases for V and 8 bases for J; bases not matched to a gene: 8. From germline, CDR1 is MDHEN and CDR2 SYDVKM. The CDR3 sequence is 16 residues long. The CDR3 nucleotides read TGTGCCAGCAGTTCCCCCGGGACTAGCGGGGCCCATGAGCAGTTCTTC. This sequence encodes CASSSPGTSGAHEQFF. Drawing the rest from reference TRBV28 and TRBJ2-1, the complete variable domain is DVKVTQSSRYLVKRTGEKVFLECVQDMDHENMFWYRQDPGLGLRLIYFSYDVKMKEKGDIPEGYSVSREKKERFSLILESASTNQTSMYLCASSSPGTSGAHEQFFGPGTRLTVL.

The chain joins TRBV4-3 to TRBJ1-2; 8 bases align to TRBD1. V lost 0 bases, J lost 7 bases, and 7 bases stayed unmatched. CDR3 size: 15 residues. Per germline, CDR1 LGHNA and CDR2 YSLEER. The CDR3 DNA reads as TGCGCCAGCAGCCAAGAGCCAGGGGGCGTGGGTGGCTACACCTTC. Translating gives CASSQEPGGVGGYTF.

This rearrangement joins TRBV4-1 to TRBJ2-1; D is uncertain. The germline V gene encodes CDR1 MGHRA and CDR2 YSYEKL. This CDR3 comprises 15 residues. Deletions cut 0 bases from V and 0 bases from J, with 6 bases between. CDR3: CASSQESSSYNEQFF. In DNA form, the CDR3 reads TGCGCCAGCAGCCAAGAATCCAGCTCCTACAATGAGCAGTTCTTC.

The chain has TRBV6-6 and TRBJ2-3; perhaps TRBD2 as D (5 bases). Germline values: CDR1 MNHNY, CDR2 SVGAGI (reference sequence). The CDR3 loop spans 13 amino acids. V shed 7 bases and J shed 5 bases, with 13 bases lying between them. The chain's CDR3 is CASTFPGGDTQYF. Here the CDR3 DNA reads TGTGCCAGCACCTTCCCCGGAGGAGATACGCAGTATTTT.

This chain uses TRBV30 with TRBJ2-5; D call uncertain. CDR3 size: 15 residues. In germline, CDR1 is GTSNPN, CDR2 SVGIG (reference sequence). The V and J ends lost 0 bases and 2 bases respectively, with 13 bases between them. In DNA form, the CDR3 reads TGTGCCTGGAGTGTAAACGCAGGAAGACAAGAGACCCAGTACTTC. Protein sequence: CAWSVNAGRQETQYF.

The CDR3, as DNA: TGTGCCAGCAGTTTCAGACTAGCGGGCCACGAGCAGTACTTC. It codes for CASSFRLAGHEQYF. The V gene is TRBV28, the J gene TRBJ2-7; 10 nucleotides agree with TRBD2. CDR3 length: 14 residues. V shed 3 bases, J shed 5 bases, and the junction held 4 bases outside the gene matches. CDR1 is MDHEN, CDR2 SYDVKM, per germline.

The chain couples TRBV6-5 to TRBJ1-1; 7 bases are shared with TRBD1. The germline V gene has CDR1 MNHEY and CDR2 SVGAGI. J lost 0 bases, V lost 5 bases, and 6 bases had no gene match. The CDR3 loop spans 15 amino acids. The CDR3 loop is CASSRTGPMNTEAFF. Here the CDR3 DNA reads TGTGCCAGCAGTCGGACAGGACCTATGAACACTGAAGCTTTCTTT.

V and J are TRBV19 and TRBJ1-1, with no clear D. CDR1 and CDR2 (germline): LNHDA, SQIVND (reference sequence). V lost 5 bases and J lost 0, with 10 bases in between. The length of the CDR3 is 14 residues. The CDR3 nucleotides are TGTGCCAGTAGTTCCTCCATGGTGAACACTGAAGCTTTCTTT. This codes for CASSSSMVNTEAFF. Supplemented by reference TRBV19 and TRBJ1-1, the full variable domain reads DGGITQSPKYLFRKEGQNVTLSCEQNLNHDAMYWYRQDPGQGLRLIYYSQIVNDFQKGDIAEGYSVSREKKESFPLTVTSAQKNPTAFYLCASSSSMVNTEAFFGQGTRLTVV.

The CDR3 coding sequence is TGTGCCAGCAGTTACTCGAGTGCGGGGGTTGGAAACACCATATATTTT. Its protein is CASSYSSAGVGNTIYF. V gene TRBV6-5 combines with J gene TRBJ1-3; possible D gene TRBD1, 5 bases. V was trimmed by 0 bases and J by 3 bases, leaving 12 bases between them. Germline-derived CDR1 and CDR2 are MNHEY and SVGAGI. The CDR3 loop spans 16 amino acids.

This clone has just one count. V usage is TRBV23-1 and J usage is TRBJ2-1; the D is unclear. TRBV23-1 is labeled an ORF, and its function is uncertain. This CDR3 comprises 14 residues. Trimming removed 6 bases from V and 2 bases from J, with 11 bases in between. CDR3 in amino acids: CASSLLDAYNEQFF. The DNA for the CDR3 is TGCGCCAGCAGCCTTTTGGACGCCTACAATGAGCAGTTCTTC.

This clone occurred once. CDR3 region: CAIGVGYEQYF. CDR3 DNA: TGTGCCATCGGGGTTGGGTACGAGCAGTACTTC. The rearrangement uses TRBV12-3 or TRBV12-4 and TRBJ2-7; D perhaps matches TRBD2 (5 bases). This CDR3 comprises 11 residues. Between the trimmed V and J ends, which lost 10 bases and 4 bases, there was a span of 11 bases.

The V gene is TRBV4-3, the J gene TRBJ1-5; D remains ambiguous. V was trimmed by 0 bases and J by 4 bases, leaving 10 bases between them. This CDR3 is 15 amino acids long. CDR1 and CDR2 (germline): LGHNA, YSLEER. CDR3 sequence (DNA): TGCGCCAGCAGCCAAGATCAGGCAGCTAATCAGCCCCAGCATTTT. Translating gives CASSQDQAANQPQHF.